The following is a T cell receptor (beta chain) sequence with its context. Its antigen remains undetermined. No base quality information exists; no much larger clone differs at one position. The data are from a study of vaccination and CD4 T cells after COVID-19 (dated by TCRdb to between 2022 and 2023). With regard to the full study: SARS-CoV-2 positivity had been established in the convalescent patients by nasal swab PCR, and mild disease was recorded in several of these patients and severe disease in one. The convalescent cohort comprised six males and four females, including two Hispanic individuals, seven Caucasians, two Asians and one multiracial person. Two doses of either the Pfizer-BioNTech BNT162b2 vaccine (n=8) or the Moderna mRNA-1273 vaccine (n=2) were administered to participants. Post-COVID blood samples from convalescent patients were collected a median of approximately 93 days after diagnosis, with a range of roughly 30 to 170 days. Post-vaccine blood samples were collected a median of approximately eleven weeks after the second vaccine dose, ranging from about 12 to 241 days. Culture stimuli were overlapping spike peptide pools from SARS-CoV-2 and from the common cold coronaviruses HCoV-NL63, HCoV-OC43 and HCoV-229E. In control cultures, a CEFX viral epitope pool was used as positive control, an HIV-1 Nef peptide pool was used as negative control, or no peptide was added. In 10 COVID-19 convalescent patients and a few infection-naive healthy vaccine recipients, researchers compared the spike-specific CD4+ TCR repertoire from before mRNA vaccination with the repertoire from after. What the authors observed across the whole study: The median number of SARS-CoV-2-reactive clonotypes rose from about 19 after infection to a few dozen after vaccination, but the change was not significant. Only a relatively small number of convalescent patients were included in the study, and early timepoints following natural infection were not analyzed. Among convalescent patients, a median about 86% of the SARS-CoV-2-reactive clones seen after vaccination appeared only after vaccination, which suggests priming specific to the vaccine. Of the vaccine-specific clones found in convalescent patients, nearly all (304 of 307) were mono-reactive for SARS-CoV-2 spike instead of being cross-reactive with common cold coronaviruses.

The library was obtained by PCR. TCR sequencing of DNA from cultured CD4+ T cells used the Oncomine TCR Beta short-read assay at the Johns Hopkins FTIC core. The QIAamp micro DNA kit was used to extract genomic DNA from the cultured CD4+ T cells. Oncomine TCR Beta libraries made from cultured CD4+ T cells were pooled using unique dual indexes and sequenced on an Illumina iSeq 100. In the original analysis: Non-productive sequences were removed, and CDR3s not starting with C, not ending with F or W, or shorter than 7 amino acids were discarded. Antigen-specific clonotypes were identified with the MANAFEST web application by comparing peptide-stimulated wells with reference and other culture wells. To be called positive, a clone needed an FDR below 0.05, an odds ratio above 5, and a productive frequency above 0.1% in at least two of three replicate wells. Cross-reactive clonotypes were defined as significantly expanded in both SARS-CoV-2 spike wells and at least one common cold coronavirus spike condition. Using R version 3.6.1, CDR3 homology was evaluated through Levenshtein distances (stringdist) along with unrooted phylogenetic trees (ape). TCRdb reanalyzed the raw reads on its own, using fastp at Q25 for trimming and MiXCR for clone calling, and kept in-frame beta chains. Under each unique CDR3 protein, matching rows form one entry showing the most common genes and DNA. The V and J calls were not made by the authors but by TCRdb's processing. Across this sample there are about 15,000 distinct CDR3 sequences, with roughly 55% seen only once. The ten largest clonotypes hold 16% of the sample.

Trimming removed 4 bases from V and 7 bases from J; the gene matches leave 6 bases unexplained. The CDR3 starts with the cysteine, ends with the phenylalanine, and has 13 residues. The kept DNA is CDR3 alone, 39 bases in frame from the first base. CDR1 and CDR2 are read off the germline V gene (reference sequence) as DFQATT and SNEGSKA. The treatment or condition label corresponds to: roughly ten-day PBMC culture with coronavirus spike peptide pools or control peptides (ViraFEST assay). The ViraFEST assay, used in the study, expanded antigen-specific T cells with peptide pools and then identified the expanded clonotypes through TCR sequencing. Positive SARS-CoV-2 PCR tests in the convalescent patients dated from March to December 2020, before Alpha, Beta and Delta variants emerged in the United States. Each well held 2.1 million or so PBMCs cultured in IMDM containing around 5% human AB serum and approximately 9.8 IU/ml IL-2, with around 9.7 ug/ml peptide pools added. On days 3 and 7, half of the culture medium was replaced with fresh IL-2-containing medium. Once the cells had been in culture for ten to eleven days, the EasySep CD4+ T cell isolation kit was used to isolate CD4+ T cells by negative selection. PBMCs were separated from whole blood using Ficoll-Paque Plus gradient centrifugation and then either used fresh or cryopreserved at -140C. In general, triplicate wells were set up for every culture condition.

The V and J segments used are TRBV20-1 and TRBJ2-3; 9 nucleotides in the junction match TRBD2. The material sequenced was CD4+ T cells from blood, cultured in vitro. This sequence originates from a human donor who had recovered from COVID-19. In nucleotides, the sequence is TGCAGTGCTATGGCGGGAGGGTTTAATACGCAGTATTTT. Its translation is CSAMAGGFNTQYF.